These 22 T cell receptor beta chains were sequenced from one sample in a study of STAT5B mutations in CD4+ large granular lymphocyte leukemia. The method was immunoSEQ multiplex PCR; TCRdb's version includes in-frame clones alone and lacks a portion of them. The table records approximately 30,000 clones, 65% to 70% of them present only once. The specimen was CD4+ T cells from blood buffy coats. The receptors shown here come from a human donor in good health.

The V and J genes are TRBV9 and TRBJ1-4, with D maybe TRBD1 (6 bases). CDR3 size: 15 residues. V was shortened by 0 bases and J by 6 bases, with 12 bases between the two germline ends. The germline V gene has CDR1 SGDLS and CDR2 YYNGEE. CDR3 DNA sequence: TGTGCCAGCAGCGTAGGTGGAAGGGGGGATGAAAAACTGTTTTTT. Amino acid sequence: CASSVGGRGDEKLFF. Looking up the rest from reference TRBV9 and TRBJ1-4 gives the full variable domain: DSGVTQTPKHLITATGQRVTLRCSPRSGDLSVYWYQQSLDQGLQFLIQYYNGEERAKGNILERFSAQQFPDLHSELNLSSLELGDSALYFCASSVGGRGDEKLFFGSGTQLSVL.

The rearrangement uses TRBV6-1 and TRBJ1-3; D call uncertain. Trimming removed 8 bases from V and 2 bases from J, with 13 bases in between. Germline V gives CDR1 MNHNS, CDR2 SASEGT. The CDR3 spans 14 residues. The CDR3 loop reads CASRPWQAGNTIYF. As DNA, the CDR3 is TGTGCCAGCCGGCCCTGGCAGGCTGGAAACACCATATATTTT.

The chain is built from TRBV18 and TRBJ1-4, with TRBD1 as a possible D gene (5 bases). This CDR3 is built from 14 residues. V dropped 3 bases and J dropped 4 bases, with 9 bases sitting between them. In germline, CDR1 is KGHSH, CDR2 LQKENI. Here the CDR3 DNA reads TGTGCCAGCTCACCTGGGACGGATAATGAAAAACTGTTTTTT. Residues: CASSPGTDNEKLFF.

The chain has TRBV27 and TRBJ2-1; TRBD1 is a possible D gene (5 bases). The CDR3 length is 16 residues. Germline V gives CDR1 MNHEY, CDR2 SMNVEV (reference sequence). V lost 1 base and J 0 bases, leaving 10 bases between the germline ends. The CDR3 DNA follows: TGTGCCAGCAGTTTATGGGGCGAGAGCTCCTACAATGAGCAGTTCTTC. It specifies CASSLWGESSYNEQFF.

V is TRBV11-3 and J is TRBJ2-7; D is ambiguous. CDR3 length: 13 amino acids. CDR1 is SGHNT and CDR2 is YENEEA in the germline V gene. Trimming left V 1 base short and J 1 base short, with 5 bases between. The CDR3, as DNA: TGTGCCAGCAGCTTAGTAGTTTCCTACGAGCAGTACTTC. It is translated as CASSLVVSYEQYF.

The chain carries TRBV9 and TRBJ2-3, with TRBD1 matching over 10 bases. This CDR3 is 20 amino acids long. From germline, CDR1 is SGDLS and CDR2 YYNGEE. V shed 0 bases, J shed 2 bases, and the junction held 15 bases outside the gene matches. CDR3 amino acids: CASSVELPGRGQGTTDTQYF. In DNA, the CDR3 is TGTGCCAGCAGCGTAGAACTCCCGGGTCGGGGACAGGGGACCACAGATACGCAGTATTTT.

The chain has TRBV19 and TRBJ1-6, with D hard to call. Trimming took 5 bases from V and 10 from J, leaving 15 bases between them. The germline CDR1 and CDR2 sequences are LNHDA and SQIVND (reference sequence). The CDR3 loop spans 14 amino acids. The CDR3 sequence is CASSPVGFESPLHF. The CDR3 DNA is TGTGCCAGTAGTCCAGTGGGCTTTGAATCACCCCTCCACTTT.

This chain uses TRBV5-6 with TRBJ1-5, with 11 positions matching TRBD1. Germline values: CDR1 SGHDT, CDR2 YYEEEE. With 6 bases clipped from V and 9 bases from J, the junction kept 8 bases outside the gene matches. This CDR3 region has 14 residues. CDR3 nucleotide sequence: TGTGCCAGCACCGCTCCGGGACAGGGGGGGCCCCAGCATTTT. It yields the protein CASTAPGQGGPQHF.

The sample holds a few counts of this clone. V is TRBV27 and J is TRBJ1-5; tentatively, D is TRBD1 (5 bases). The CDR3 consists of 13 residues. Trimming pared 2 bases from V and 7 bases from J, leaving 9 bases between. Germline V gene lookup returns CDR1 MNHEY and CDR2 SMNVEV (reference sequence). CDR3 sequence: CASSLRGVQPQHF. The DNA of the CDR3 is TGTGCCAGCAGTTTACGGGGGGTCCAGCCCCAGCATTTT.

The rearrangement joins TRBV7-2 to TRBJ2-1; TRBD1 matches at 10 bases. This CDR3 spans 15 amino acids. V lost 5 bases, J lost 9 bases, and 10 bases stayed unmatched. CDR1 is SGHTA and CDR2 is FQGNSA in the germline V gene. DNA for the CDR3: TGTGCCAGCAGCCATAGACAGGGGGCGTTTGGTGAGCAGTTCTTC. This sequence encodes CASSHRQGAFGEQFF.

This CDR3 is CASKQGTQNTEAFF. CDR3 DNA: TGCGCCAGTAAACAGGGGACTCAGAACACTGAAGCTTTCTTT. This chain links TRBV5-1 with TRBJ1-1; TRBD1 matches at 7 bases. This CDR3 region has 14 residues. Looked up from germline, CDR1 is SGHRS and CDR2 is YFSETQ. J lost 1 base, V lost 8 bases, and 8 bases had no gene match.

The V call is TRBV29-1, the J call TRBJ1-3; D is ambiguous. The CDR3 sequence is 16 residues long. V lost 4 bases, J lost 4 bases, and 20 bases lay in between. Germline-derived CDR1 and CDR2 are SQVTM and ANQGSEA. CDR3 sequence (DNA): TGCAGCGTTGTCCGGGTTAGGGAGTTGAGCGGAAACACCATATATTTT. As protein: CSVVRVRELSGNTIYF.

Written as DNA, the CDR3 is TGTGCCAGCAGCTCCCCGGGGAGGGGGCAGTACTTC. It specifies CASSSPGRGQYF. The chain is built from TRBV7-2 and TRBJ2-7; TRBD2 matches 7 bases. This CDR3 is built from 12 residues. The V segment lost 4 bases and the J segment 9 bases; nucleotides outside the gene matches: 6. Germline values: CDR1 SGHTA, CDR2 FQGNSA.

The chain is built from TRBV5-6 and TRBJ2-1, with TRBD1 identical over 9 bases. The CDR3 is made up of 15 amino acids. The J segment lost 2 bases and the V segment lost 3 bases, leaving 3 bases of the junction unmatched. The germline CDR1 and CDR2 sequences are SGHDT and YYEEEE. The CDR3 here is CASSWGQGTYNEQFF. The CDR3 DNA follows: TGTGCCAGCAGCTGGGGACAGGGTACCTACAATGAGCAGTTCTTC.

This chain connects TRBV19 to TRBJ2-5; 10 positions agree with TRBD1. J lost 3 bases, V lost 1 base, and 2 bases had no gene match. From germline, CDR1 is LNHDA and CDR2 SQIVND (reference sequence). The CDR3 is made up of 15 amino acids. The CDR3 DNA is TGTGCCAGTAGTATAGCCGGGACAGGGGAAGAGACCCAGTACTTC. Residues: CASSIAGTGEETQYF.

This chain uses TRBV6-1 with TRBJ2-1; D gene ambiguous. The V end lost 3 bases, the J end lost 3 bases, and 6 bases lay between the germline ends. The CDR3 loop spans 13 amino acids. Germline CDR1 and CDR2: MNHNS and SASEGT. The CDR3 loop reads CASSEPGYNEQFF. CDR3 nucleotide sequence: TGTGCCAGCAGTGAGCCCGGCTACAATGAGCAGTTCTTC.

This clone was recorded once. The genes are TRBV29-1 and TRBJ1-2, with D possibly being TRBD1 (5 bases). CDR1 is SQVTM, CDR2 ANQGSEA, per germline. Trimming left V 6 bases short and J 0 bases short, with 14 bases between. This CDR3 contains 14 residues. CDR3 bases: TGCAGCGTCTCCCCGTGGGGGGCTAACTATGGCTACACCTTC. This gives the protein CSVSPWGANYGYTF.

In nucleotides, the CDR3 is TGCGCCAGCAGCCCGGGACAGGGGCCCTATAATGAAAAACTGTTTTTT. This sequence encodes CASSPGQGPYNEKLFF. The chain links TRBV4-1 to TRBJ1-4; 10 bases map to TRBD1. Germline V gene lookup returns CDR1 MGHRA and CDR2 YSYEKL. The CDR3 is made up of 16 amino acids. V was pared by 4 bases and J by 4 bases, with 6 bases of the junction left unmatched.

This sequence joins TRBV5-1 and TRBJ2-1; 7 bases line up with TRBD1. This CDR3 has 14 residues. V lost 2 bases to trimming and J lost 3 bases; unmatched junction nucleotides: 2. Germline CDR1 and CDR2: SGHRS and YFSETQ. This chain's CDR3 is CASSLQGNYNEQFF. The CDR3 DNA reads TGCGCCAGCAGCTTACAGGGGAACTACAATGAGCAGTTCTTC.

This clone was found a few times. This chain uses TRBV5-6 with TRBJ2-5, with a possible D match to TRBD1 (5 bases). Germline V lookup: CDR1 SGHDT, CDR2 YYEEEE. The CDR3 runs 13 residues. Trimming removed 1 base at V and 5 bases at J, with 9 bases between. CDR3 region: CASSLIGAETQYF. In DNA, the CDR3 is TGTGCCAGCAGCTTGATAGGGGCTGAGACCCAGTACTTC.

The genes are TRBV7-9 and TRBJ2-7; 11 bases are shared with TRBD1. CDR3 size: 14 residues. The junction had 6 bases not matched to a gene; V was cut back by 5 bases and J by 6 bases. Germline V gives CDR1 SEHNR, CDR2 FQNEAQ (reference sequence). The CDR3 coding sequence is TGTGCCAGCAGCCAGTGGACAGGGGGCGGCGAGCAGTACTTC. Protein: CASSQWTGGGEQYF. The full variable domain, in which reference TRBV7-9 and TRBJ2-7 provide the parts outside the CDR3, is DTGVSQNPRHKITKRGQNVTFRCDPISEHNRLYWYRQTLGQGPEFLTYFQNEAQLEKSRLLSDRFSAERPKGSFSTLEIQRTEQGDSAMYLCASSQWTGGGEQYFGPGTRLTVT.

The chain's CDR3 is CASSYLAGGGYTF. CDR3 DNA sequence: TGTGCCAGCAGTTACCTGGCGGGAGGTGGCTACACCTTC. The V gene is TRBV6-6, the J gene TRBJ1-2; D gene ambiguous. V dropped 2 bases and J dropped 7 bases, with 11 bases sitting between them. This CDR3 has 13 amino acids. Germline V gives CDR1 MNHNY, CDR2 SVGAGI (reference sequence).